This TCR beta chain is drawn from a study of Ad26.COV2.S vaccination and SARS-CoV-2 variants. TCRdb keeps only in-frame clones here, not all; method: immunoSEQ multiplex PCR. The sample has under 550,000 clones, around 89% seen once. The sample's treatment: 15 to 20 received Ad26.COV2.S at low or high dose, single or two shots; 5 received placebo; per-sample allocation not given. Specimens were obtained on day 63 following the first vaccine or placebo injection. The V and J ends lost 5 bases and 4 bases respectively, with 12 bases between them. This CDR3 comprises 13 residues. Per germline, CDR1 SGHRS and CDR2 YFSETQ.

This receptor was taken from a person aged 18 to 65 who received the Ad26.COV2.S COVID-19 vaccine or a placebo. This chain links TRBV5-1 with TRBJ1-1, with D perhaps matching TRBD1 (5 bases). The sample here was peripheral blood, taken in a trial of Ad26.COV2.S vaccine versus placebo. The CDR3 nucleotides are TGCGCCAGCAGAGGGACGAGGGGCACTGAAGCTTTCTTT. Its protein is CASRGTRGTEAFF.